A single sample is the source of the 9 T cell receptor beta chains below, sequenced in a study of radiation and T cells in renal cell carcinoma (dated by TCRdb to 2020 to 2022). The time point label on this specimen signifies: blood 2 weeks post-SBRT. The label giving this sample's treatment or condition can be read as: 15 Gy SBRT to primary tumor, nephrectomy 4 weeks later. Library creation used the immunoSEQ multiplex PCR assay. This is the immuneACCESS table as TCRdb keeps it, with only in-frame sequences that have V and J called. A part of the clones is gone; compared with another copy, unresolved V genes explain less than half, and the rest is unexplained. The sample table holds about 150,000 clones, of which roughly 90% were seen once. The ten biggest clones cover 13% of the sample. The sample consisted of blood, taken from a patient whose treatment included radiotherapy and nephrectomy. The origin of the receptors is a woman between 45 and 60 years old with renal cell carcinoma.

The rearrangement uses TRBV5-1 and TRBJ2-3, with 13 bases matching TRBD2. CDR3 length equals 16 residues. The J segment lost 6 bases and the V segment lost 2 bases, leaving 6 bases of the junction unmatched. Per the germline V gene, CDR1 is SGHRS and CDR2 is YFSETQ. The CDR3 sequence: CASSLTSGGALDTQYF. The CDR3 DNA follows: TGCGCCAGCAGCTTAACTAGCGGGGGGGCCTTGGATACGCAGTATTTT.

This rearrangement joins TRBV19 to TRBJ2-2, with TRBD1 matching 8 bases. The CDR3 is 16 residues long. The junction had 9 bases not matched to a gene; V was cut back by 4 bases and J by 5 bases. CDR1 is LNHDA and CDR2 is SQIVND in the germline V gene (reference sequence). CDR3 protein: CASSTRQGAQTGELFF. CDR3 nucleotides: TGTGCCAGTAGTACCCGTCAGGGGGCGCAAACCGGGGAGCTGTTTTTT. Full variable domain (remainder filled in from reference TRBV19 and TRBJ2-2): DGGITQSPKYLFRKEGQNVTLSCEQNLNHDAMYWYRQDPGQGLRLIYYSQIVNDFQKGDIAEGYSVSREKKESFPLTVTSAQKNPTAFYLCASSTRQGAQTGELFFGEGSRLTVL.

This chain connects TRBV6-5 to TRBJ2-3; D gene ambiguous. V was clipped by 4 bases and J by 0 bases, with 11 bases between them. The CDR3 is 15 amino acids. Germline V CDR1 and CDR2: MNHEY, SVGAGI. In DNA form, the CDR3 reads TGTGCCAGCAGTTCCACTACCTCTAGCACAGATACGCAGTATTTT. Translation: CASSSTTSSTDTQYF.

The chain uses TRBV6-1 and TRBJ2-7; TRBD1 agrees at 9 bases. Per the germline V gene, CDR1 is MNHNS and CDR2 is SASEGT. V shed 3 bases and J 4 bases; nucleotides not matched to a gene: 4. CDR3 length equals 14 residues. CDR3 amino acids: CASSEDRGFYEQYF. As DNA, the CDR3 is TGTGCCAGCAGTGAGGACAGGGGTTTTTACGAGCAGTACTTC.

The DNA of the CDR3 is TGTGCCAGCAGTCGACGACAGGGGGCTGCGGATACGCAGTATTTT. It encodes CASSRRQGAADTQYF. The chain employs TRBV6-6 and TRBJ2-3; 10 nucleotides line up with TRBD1. V shed 5 bases, J shed 6 bases, and the junction held 8 bases outside the gene matches. Germline V lookup: CDR1 MNHNY, CDR2 SVGAGI (reference sequence). CDR3 length: 15 residues.

The V gene is TRBV21-1, the J gene TRBJ1-4; TRBD1 reflects the table's D call only, with no check against the DNA. TRBV21-1 is shown as a pseudogene. CDR3 length: 17 amino acids. CDR3: CASSSRTGREANEKLFF. The CDR3 DNA follows: TGTGCCAGCAGCTCCCGGACAGGGAGGGAAGCTAATGAAAAACTGTTTTTT.

This rearrangement joins TRBV7-9 to TRBJ2-1; D may be TRBD2 (5 bases). Germline values: CDR1 SEHNR, CDR2 FQNEAQ (reference sequence). This CDR3 spans 15 amino acids. The V end lost 5 bases, the J end lost 0 bases, and 11 bases lay between the germline ends. CDR3 DNA sequence: TGTGCCAGCAGCACCGCAGCGGACTCCTACAATGAGCAGTTCTTC. It codes for CASSTAADSYNEQFF.

This chain joins TRBV7-9 and TRBJ1-2; D is possibly TRBD1 (6 bases). The CDR3 length is 14 residues. Germline V gene data show CDR1 as SEHNR and CDR2 as FQNEAQ (reference sequence). The ends were cut back, 5 bases at V and 5 bases at J, with 15 bases in the middle. The DNA for the CDR3 is TGTGCCAGCAGCCCTGGGACACCACTTTATGGCTACACCTTC. Its translation is CASSPGTPLYGYTF.

V usage is TRBV6-1 and J usage is TRBJ2-5; a possible D gene is TRBD2 (6 bases). The CDR3 consists of 15 residues. V shed 6 bases and J shed 7 bases, with 21 bases lying between them. Germline V gives CDR1 MNHNS, CDR2 SASEGT. In DNA, the CDR3 is TGTGCCAGCAGCTGGGGGGTTCCCTCAGAAGGGACCCAGTACTTC. Amino acids: CASSWGVPSEGTQYF.